These 23 T cell receptor beta chains came from one sample sequenced in a study of blood T cell repertoires in COVID-19. Produced via immunoSEQ multiplex PCR; TCRdb's table is partial and in-frame only. The profile shows tens of thousands of clones, about 88% of them singletons. The material sequenced was peripheral blood. The receptor source for this set is a woman between 50 and 59 years old with active or convalescent COVID-19.

The chain carries TRBV4-1 and TRBJ2-7; 7 nucleotides match TRBD1. This CDR3 spans 15 amino acids. V was pared by 4 bases and J by 1 base, with 7 bases of the junction left unmatched. Germline V gene lookup returns CDR1 MGHRA and CDR2 YSYEKL. The DNA of the CDR3 is TGCGCCAGCAGCCCGCCCGGGACAGCTTCCTACGAGCAGTACTTC. Translating gives CASSPPGTASYEQYF.

The V and J genes are TRBV9 and TRBJ2-2, with D perhaps matching TRBD2 (6 bases). Germline V gene lookup returns CDR1 SGDLS and CDR2 YYNGEE. V was cut by 7 bases and J by 5 bases, with 12 bases left in between. The CDR3 length is 13 residues. The CDR3 reads CASRGSGTGELFF. The CDR3 DNA reads as TGTGCCAGCCGGGGAAGCGGGACCGGGGAGCTGTTTTTT.

In this sample, this clone turned up once. The gene calls are TRBV19 and TRBJ2-1, with 10 nucleotides matching TRBD2. From germline, CDR1 is LNHDA and CDR2 SQIVND (reference sequence). This CDR3 comprises 16 residues. V dropped 3 bases and J dropped 3; count of bases not matched to a gene: 5. CDR3 in DNA: TGTGCCAGTAGTATCTCCACTAGCGGGGTCTACAATGAGCAGTTCTTC. Protein product: CASSISTSGVYNEQFF.

The rearrangement joins TRBV21-1 to TRBJ2-7; TRBD2, the table's D call, lacks a check against the DNA. TRBV21-1 is recorded as a pseudogene. There are 17 residues in the CDR3. The CDR3 reads CASSKGGPRLAGCEQYF. The CDR3, as DNA: TGTGCCAGCAGCAAAGGGGGCCCTCGACTAGCGGGATGCGAGCAGTACTTC.

This chain connects TRBV7-3 to TRBJ2-1, with 11 bases aligning to TRBD2. The trim removed 2 bases at V and 6 bases at J, leaving 6 bases unmatched. The CDR3 runs 16 residues. CDR1 and CDR2 (germline): SGHTA, FQGTGA. Written as DNA, the CDR3 is TGTGCCAGCAGCTTAGGACTAGCGGGCTTTAGCAATGAGCAGTTCTTC. Protein product: CASSLGLAGFSNEQFF.

This clone occurred once. The CDR3 here is CAWSVAQFVEAFF. CDR3 coding DNA: TGTGCCTGGAGTGTTGCACAGTTCGTTGAAGCTTTCTTT. The V and J genes are TRBV30 and TRBJ1-1; no clear D. Germline V lookup: CDR1 GTSNPN, CDR2 SVGIG (reference sequence). Trimming took 0 bases from V and 7 from J, leaving 12 bases between them. CDR3 length: 13 amino acids.

Written as DNA, the CDR3 is TGTGCCAGCAGTTTAGGCCCCAATCAGCCCCAGCATTTT. Protein product: CASSLGPNQPQHF. This chain uses TRBV28 with TRBJ1-5; D unclear. Germline V gene lookup returns CDR1 MDHEN and CDR2 SYDVKM. Trimming shortened V by 2 bases and J by 3 bases, and 5 bases separated the two germline ends. The CDR3 runs to 13 residues.

The chain combines TRBV13 with TRBJ1-1; D may be TRBD1 (5 bases). Trimming cost V 1 base and J 4 bases, with 10 bases left between them. This CDR3 has 14 amino acids. Germline lookup yields CDR1 PRHDT and CDR2 FYEKMQ (reference sequence). The CDR3 nucleotides read TGTGCCAGCAGCTTAGAGGGGCTAAGCACTGAAGCTTTCTTT. This gives the protein CASSLEGLSTEAFF.

V is TRBV6-5 and J is TRBJ1-2; 8 nucleotides align to TRBD1. With V trimmed by 4 bases and J by 10 bases, 8 bases remained unmatched. The germline V gene has CDR1 MNHEY and CDR2 SVGAGI. There are 13 residues in the CDR3. In DNA, the CDR3 is TGTGCCAGCAGTTCGCAGGGGGCGATACTCTACACCTTC. Translated, it gives CASSSQGAILYTF.

The chain links TRBV27 to TRBJ2-3, with 11 bases lining up with TRBD2. V shed 4 bases, J shed 7 bases, and the junction held 7 bases outside the gene matches. CDR1 is MNHEY, CDR2 SMNVEV, per germline (reference sequence). The CDR3 covers 15 residues. The CDR3 protein is CASSSTSGSGNTQYF. In DNA, the CDR3 is TGTGCCAGCAGTTCTACTAGCGGGAGCGGGAATACGCAGTATTTT.

This chain links TRBV2 with TRBJ1-1, with D hard to call. The germline CDR1 and CDR2 sequences are SNHLY and FYNNEI. The V and J ends lost 7 bases and 6 bases respectively, with 15 bases between them. CDR3 length: 13 amino acids. CDR3 protein: CASTREYSPEAFF. In DNA form, the CDR3 reads TGTGCCAGCACTAGAGAGTATAGCCCTGAAGCTTTCTTT.

The V and J genes are TRBV5-1 and TRBJ2-2; TRBD2 matches at 7 bases. Germline loops: CDR1 SGHRS, CDR2 YFSETQ. Germline trimming cut 0 bases from V and 4 bases from J; bases unmatched to any gene: 6. The CDR3 is made up of 16 amino acids. CDR3 in amino acids: CASSLGSGYATGELFF. The CDR3 DNA follows: TGCGCCAGCAGCTTGGGTAGCGGGTACGCCACCGGGGAGCTGTTTTTT.

The chain couples TRBV19 to TRBJ2-7, with D maybe TRBD2 (5 bases). Germline-derived CDR1 and CDR2 are LNHDA and SQIVND (reference sequence). There are 15 residues in the CDR3. V lost 7 bases, J lost 7 bases, and 23 bases lay in between. The CDR3: CASTLRSSFSGEQYF. The CDR3 DNA reads TGTGCCAGTACGCTTCGCTCCTCGTTCTCGGGGGAGCAGTACTTC.

This clone has a single count. CDR3 sequence reads: CASSFQGQGLYNSPLHF. The CDR3, as DNA: TGTGCCAGCAGTTTTCAAGGACAGGGCCTCTATAATTCACCCCTCCACTTT. The J gene is TRBJ1-6, the V gene TRBV28; 8 bases agree with TRBD1. CDR1 and CDR2 (germline): MDHEN, SYDVKM. The ends lost 3 bases at V and 3 bases at J; junction bases unmatched: 7. The CDR3 covers 17 residues. The full variable domain, rest sourced from reference TRBV28 and TRBJ1-6, is DVKVTQSSRYLVKRTGEKVFLECVQDMDHENMFWYRQDPGLGLRLIYFSYDVKMKEKGDIPEGYSVSREKKERFSLILESASTNQTSMYLCASSFQGQGLYNSPLHFGNGTRLTVT.

V is TRBV6-5 and J is TRBJ2-4; D might be TRBD2 (5 bases). The CDR3 is 15 amino acids. Germline assignment: CDR1 MNHEY and CDR2 SVGAGI. V was cut by 7 bases and J by 2 bases, with 15 bases left in between. For the CDR3, the DNA is TGTGCCAGCATCCCCGGGAAGGCCCCCAAAAACATTCAGTACTTC. It translates to CASIPGKAPKNIQYF.

This chain connects TRBV9 to TRBJ2-7; TRBD1 matches at 8 bases. The germline V gene encodes CDR1 SGDLS and CDR2 YYNGEE. V lost 3 bases, J lost 4 bases, and 9 bases stayed unmatched. The CDR3 spans 15 residues. Here the CDR3 DNA reads TGTGCCAGCAGCGGACCAGACAGGGGCAGGTACGAGCAGTACTTC. Protein sequence: CASSGPDRGRYEQYF.

The V gene is TRBV19, the J gene TRBJ2-1; 11 bases line up with TRBD2. Germline lookup yields CDR1 LNHDA and CDR2 SQIVND (reference sequence). This CDR3 is built from 15 residues. With 9 bases clipped from V and 3 bases from J, the junction kept 7 bases outside the gene matches. The CDR3 sequence is CASRVGLADYNEQFF. The CDR3 nucleotides are TGTGCCAGCCGAGTGGGACTAGCGGACTACAATGAGCAGTTCTTC.

The gene calls are TRBV6-1 and TRBJ2-6, with D unclear. The CDR3 is 16 residues long. Trimming shortened V by 2 bases and J by 0 bases, and 8 bases separated the two germline ends. The germline V gene encodes CDR1 MNHNS and CDR2 SASEGT. The CDR3: CASSEWATSGANVLTF. CDR3 nucleotides: TGTGCCAGCAGTGAATGGGCGACCTCTGGGGCCAACGTCCTGACTTTC.

The rearrangement uses TRBV7-9 and TRBJ2-7; unclear D gene. Deletions cut 5 bases from V and 4 bases from J, with 9 bases between. The germline gives CDR1 SEHNR, CDR2 FQNEAQ (reference sequence). CDR3 size: 12 residues. The CDR3 sequence is CASSPYSYEQYF. CDR3 coding DNA: TGTGCCAGCAGCCCCTATTCATACGAGCAGTACTTC.

The rearrangement links TRBV27 to TRBJ2-7, with D possibly being TRBD2 (6 bases). The CDR3 extends over 14 amino acids. V lost 3 bases and J 9 bases, leaving 18 bases between the germline ends. The germline V gene encodes CDR1 MNHEY and CDR2 SMNVEV (reference sequence). The CDR3 sequence: CASSFLPPGLGQYF. CDR3 DNA: TGTGCCAGCAGTTTCCTACCCCCGGGACTCGGGCAGTACTTC.

J is TRBJ2-5 and V is TRBV11-2; TRBD1 agrees at 9 bases. The length of the CDR3 is 16 residues. The V segment lost 3 bases and the J segment 1 base; nucleotides outside the gene matches: 6. CDR1 and CDR2 from the germline V gene are SGHAT and FQNNGV. The CDR3, as DNA: TGTGCCAGCAGCTTGGGGGGGACAGGGTCCCAAGAGACCCAGTACTTC. It translates to CASSLGGTGSQETQYF.

The CDR3 DNA reads as TGTGCCAGCAGCTTCGGACAGGAGAACACTGAAGCTTTCTTT. Its protein product is CASSFGQENTEAFF. The chain joins TRBV27 to TRBJ1-1; 7 bases are shared with TRBD1. The V gene's germline CDR1 is MNHEY and CDR2 SMNVEV (reference sequence). CDR3 length: 14 residues. V lost 6 bases, J lost 1 base, and 5 bases stayed unmatched.

The rearrangement links TRBV7-2 to TRBJ2-3, with 10 bases identical to TRBD2. V lost 4 bases to trimming and J lost 0 bases; unmatched junction nucleotides: 7. CDR1 and CDR2 from the germline V gene are SGHTA and FQGNSA. The CDR3 has 17 amino acids. The CDR3 sequence: CASSSIGLADSTDTQYF. The CDR3 DNA follows: TGTGCCAGCAGCTCTATTGGACTAGCGGATAGCACAGATACGCAGTATTTT.